This T cell receptor (beta chain) was retrieved from a study of beta chain features in type 1 diabetes. General observations from the study: Shorter TCRB CDR3s, moderately but significantly so, were found in Type 1 diabetes patients in all four CD4+ subsets.

To note about this clone: Its specificity is not known.

Reverse transcribing all isolated RNA meant expressed TCRB transcripts were sequenced. Here immunoSEQ multiplex PCR was the method, and the copy in TCRdb shows in-frame clones only, minus some. The data hold 310,000 or so clones, with approximately 9.9% observed a single time. CDR1 SGHVS and CDR2 FQNEAQ come from the germline V gene. Trimming left V 3 bases short and J 6 bases short, with 8 bases between. This CDR3 comprises 12 residues. Sequenced: central memory CD4+ T cells from blood. V is TRBV7-8 and J is TRBJ2-5; D gene uncertain. This TCR was sampled from a man younger than 45 with type 1 diabetes. CDR3 protein: CASSLVGKTQYF. The CDR3, as DNA: TGTGCCAGCAGCTTGGTCGGAAAGACCCAGTACTTC.